The entry that follows covers one TCR beta chain sequence. Its antigen is not known. The data belong to a study of post-analysis software for immune sequencing data. At the level of the study: Secondary progressive, relapsing-remitting and progressive-relapsing multiple sclerosis were among the included disease courses. Notes on the study in general: The study found significantly lower normalized Chao1 diversity in multiple sclerosis patients than in controls. When patients were compared with controls, a handful of TRBV segments were more frequent, TRBV5-6, TRBV5-1 and TRBV20-1 among them.

The CDR3 length is 12 residues. The germline gives CDR1 DFQATT, CDR2 SNEGSKA (reference sequence). The germline V and J ends were trimmed by 3 bases and 4 bases, with 8 bases remaining between them. Sequencing libraries made from TCR beta cDNA carried unique molecular identifiers. Input populations of about 0.9 to 10 million T cells gave rise to about 480,000 cDNA molecules. TCRdb analysed the PCR reads with MiXCR anew, one entry per CDR3 protein. This sample has about half a million distinct CDR3 sequences, with 45% found just once. This receptor was taken from a girl between 10 and 17 years old with multiple sclerosis. The chain couples TRBV20-1 to TRBJ2-3; the D is unclear. Sequenced sample: blood. The CDR3 DNA sequence: TGCAGTGCTAGGTCGGAATCAGATACGCAGTATTTT. Translated, it gives CSARSESDTQYF.